One and the same sample provided the 12 T cell receptor beta chains below, sequenced in a study of technical replicates of blood from a handful of donors. Sequenced by immunoSEQ multiplex PCR; TCRdb stores in-frame clones only, minus some. Found here are 65,000 to 95,000 clones, roughly 98% of them singletons; the top ten hold around 0.15%. The sequencing sample was made of T cells isolated from PBMCs. Receptors were obtained from a human donor in good health.

The chain couples TRBV18 to TRBJ1-4; D gene unclear. CDR3 size: 15 residues. V was clipped by 0 bases and J by 7 bases, with 12 bases between them. Germline V gene lookup returns CDR1 KGHSH and CDR2 LQKENI. CDR3 sequence reads: CASSPPNSSPEKLFF. The CDR3 nucleotides read TGTGCCAGCTCACCACCAAACAGCTCACCTGAAAAACTGTTTTTT.

This rearrangement joins TRBV29-1 to TRBJ2-2; a possible D gene is TRBD2 (6 bases). This CDR3 contains 12 residues. Germline V CDR1 and CDR2: SQVTM, ANQGSEA. In DNA form, the CDR3 reads TGCAGTGCGGGATTCAACACCGGGGAGCTGTTTTTT. Translation gives CSAGFNTGELFF.

This chain links TRBV28 with TRBJ1-2, with TRBD1 matching over 10 bases. Trimming at V came to 8 bases and at J to 8 bases, leaving 14 bases not matched to a gene. Germline assignment: CDR1 MDHEN and CDR2 SYDVKM. The CDR3 totals 15 residues. The CDR3 reads CASGNNRDRGWGYTF. DNA for the CDR3: TGTGCCAGCGGAAACAATAGGGACAGGGGTTGGGGCTACACCTTC.

In the case of this clone: The germline gene is not matched at one end of the junction; a read error may be the cause. The chain uses TRBV7-7 and TRBJ2-3; 7 positions match TRBD2. The CDR3 is 16 amino acids. CDR1 SSHAT and CDR2 FNYEAQ come from the germline V gene (reference sequence). The CDR3 DNA sequence: TGTGCTAGCAGCCCTAACCCGGGACTACCCACAGATACGCAGTATTTT. This codes for CASSPNPGLPTDTQYF.

The chain is built from TRBV7-9 and TRBJ2-7; D unresolved. This CDR3 has 14 amino acids. V gave up 2 bases and J gave up 0 bases, with 8 bases separating them. Germline loops: CDR1 SEHNR, CDR2 FQNEAQ (reference sequence). The CDR3 is CASSLLPSSYEQYF. The CDR3 region has the DNA TGTGCCAGCAGCTTACTGCCCAGCTCCTACGAGCAGTACTTC. Variable domain in full (rest from reference TRBV7-9 and TRBJ2-7): DTGVSQNPRHKITKRGQNVTFRCDPISEHNRLYWYRQTLGQGPEFLTYFQNEAQLEKSRLLSDRFSAERPKGSFSTLEIQRTEQGDSAMYLCASSLLPSSYEQYFGPGTRLTVT.

The J gene is TRBJ2-2, the V gene TRBV5-1; D is unresolved. CDR1 and CDR2 (germline): SGHRS, YFSETQ. The CDR3 extends over 13 amino acids. Between the trimmed V and J ends, which lost 2 bases and 6 bases, there was a span of 8 bases. The CDR3 here is CASSFKFPGELFF. The CDR3 DNA reads TGCGCCAGCAGCTTTAAATTCCCCGGGGAGCTGTTTTTT.

This rearrangement joins TRBV11-2 to TRBJ2-3, with 9 bases lining up with TRBD1. The CDR3 consists of 14 residues. Germline CDR1 reads SGHAT; CDR2 reads FQNNGV. V trimming: 4 bases; J trimming: 1 base; junction bases outside the gene matches: 0. In DNA form, the CDR3 reads TGTGCCAGCAGCTGGGACAGGGGCACAGATACGCAGTATTTT. Translation gives CASSWDRGTDTQYF.

This rearrangement joins TRBV7-8 to TRBJ2-3; 10 nucleotides line up with TRBD2. Germline values: CDR1 SGHVS, CDR2 FQNEAQ. V shed 2 bases, J shed 5 bases, and the junction held 13 bases outside the gene matches. The CDR3 is 18 residues long. The CDR3 region has the DNA TGTGCCAGCAGCTTACGCCGTTTCAGCGGGGGGGTCGAAGATACGCAGTATTTT. It codes for CASSLRRFSGGVEDTQYF.

The chain uses TRBV7-8 and TRBJ2-7; TRBD2 agrees at 12 bases. V gave up 3 bases and J gave up 6 bases; unmatched junction bases: 3. Germline CDR1 reads SGHVS; CDR2 reads FQNEAQ. The CDR3 sequence is 14 residues long. The CDR3 DNA reads as TGTGCCAGCAGCTTGGGACTAGCGGGCTTCGAGCAGTACTTC. Encoded protein: CASSLGLAGFEQYF.

This chain uses TRBV25-1 with TRBJ2-4; 8 positions agree with TRBD1. The CDR3 runs to 17 residues. CDR1 and CDR2 (germline): MGHDK, SYGVNS. The junction had 7 bases not matched to a gene; V was cut back by 1 base and J by 2 bases. DNA of the CDR3: TGTGCCAGCAGTGAATTACCCCGGACAGGGACCAAAAACATTCAGTACTTC. It translates to CASSELPRTGTKNIQYF.

The gene calls are TRBV6-5 and TRBJ1-6, with 7 bases matching TRBD1. This CDR3 is built from 15 residues. Germline CDR1 MNHEY, CDR2 SVGAGI. Trimming cost V 6 bases and J 8 bases; bases outside gene matches: 10. The CDR3 bases are TGTGCCAGCAGGCCCCCGGGACAGATTTATTCACCCCTCCACTTT. It translates to CASRPPGQIYSPLHF.

The chain recombines TRBV6-1 with TRBJ2-7; 9 nucleotides match TRBD1. Germline trimming cut 6 bases from V and 2 bases from J; bases unmatched to any gene: 5. The CDR3 is made up of 14 amino acids. Germline loops: CDR1 MNHNS, CDR2 SASEGT. The CDR3 here is CASSPGQGAYEQYF. Here the CDR3 DNA reads TGTGCCAGCAGCCCGGGACAGGGCGCCTACGAGCAGTACTTC.